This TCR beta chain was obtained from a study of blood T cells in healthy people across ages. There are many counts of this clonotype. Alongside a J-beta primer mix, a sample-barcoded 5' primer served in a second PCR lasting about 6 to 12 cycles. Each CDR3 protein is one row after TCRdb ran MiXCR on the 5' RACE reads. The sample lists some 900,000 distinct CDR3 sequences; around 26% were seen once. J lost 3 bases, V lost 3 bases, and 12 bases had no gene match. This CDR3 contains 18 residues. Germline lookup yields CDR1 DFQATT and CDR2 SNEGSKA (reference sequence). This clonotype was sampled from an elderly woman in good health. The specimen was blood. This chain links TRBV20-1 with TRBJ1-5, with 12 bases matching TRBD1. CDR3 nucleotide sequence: TGCAGTGCTAGGCCCTGGGACAGGGGGCGAGTGATCAATCAGCCCCAGCATTTT. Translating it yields CSARPWDRGRVINQPQHF.